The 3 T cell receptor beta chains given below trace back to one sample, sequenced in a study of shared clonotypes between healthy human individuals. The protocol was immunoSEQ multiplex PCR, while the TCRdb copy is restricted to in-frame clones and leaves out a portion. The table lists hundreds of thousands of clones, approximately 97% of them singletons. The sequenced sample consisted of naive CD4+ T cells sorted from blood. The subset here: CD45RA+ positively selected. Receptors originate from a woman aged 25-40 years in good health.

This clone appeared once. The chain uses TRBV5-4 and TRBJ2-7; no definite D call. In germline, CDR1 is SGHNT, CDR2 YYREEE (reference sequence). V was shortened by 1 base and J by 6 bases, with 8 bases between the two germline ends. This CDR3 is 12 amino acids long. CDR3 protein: CASSLWRREQYF. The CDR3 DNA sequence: TGTGCCAGCAGCTTGTGGCGCCGCGAGCAGTACTTC.

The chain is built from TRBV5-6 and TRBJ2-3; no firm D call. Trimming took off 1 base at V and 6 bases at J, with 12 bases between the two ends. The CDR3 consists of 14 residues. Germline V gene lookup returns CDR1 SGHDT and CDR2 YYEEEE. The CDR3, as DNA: TGTGCCAGCAGCTTGTGGCAGACGTTCGATACGCAGTATTTT. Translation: CASSLWQTFDTQYF.

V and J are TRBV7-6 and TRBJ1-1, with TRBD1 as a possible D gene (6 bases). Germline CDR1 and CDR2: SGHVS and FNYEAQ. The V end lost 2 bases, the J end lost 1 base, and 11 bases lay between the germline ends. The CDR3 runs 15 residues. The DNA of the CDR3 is TGTGCCAGCAGCTTAAGGGGCAGGGGGAACACTGAAGCTTTCTTT. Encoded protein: CASSLRGRGNTEAFF.